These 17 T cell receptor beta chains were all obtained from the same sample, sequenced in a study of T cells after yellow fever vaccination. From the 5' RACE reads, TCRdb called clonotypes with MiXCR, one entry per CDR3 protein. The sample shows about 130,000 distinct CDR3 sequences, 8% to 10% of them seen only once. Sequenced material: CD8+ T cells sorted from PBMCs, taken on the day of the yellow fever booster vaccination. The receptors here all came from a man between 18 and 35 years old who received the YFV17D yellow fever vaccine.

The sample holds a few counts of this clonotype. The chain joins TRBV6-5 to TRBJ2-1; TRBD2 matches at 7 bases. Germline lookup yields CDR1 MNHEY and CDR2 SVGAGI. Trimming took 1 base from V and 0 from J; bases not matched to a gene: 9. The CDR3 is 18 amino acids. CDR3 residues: CASSYWGGEEVSYNEQFF. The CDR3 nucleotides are TGTGCCAGCAGTTACTGGGGGGGGGAGGAAGTCTCCTACAATGAGCAGTTCTTC.

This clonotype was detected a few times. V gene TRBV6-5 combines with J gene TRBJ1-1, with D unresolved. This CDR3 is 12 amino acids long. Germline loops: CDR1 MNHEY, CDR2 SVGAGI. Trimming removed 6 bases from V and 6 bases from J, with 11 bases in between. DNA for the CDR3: TGTGCCAGCAGACACCCGGGTTCTGAAGCTTTCTTT. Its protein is CASRHPGSEAFF.

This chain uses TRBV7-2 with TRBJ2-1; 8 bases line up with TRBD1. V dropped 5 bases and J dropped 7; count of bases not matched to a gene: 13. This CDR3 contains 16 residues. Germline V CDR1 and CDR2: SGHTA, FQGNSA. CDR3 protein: CASSPRGRGPLNEQFF. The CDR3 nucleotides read TGTGCCAGCAGCCCTCGTGGCAGGGGGCCATTAAATGAGCAGTTCTTC.

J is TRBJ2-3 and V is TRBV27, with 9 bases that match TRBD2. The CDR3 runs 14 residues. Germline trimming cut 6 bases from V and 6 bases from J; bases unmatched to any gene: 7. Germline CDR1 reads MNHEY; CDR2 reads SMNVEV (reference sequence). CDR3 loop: CASSGLALKDTQYF. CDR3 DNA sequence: TGTGCCAGCAGCGGACTAGCGTTGAAGGATACGCAGTATTTT.

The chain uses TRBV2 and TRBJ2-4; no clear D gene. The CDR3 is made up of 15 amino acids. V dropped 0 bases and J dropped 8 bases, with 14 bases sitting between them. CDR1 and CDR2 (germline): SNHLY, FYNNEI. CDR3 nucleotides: TGTGCCAGCAGTGAAGCTCGCAAGGGTGCGGACATTCAGTACTTC. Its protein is CASSEARKGADIQYF.

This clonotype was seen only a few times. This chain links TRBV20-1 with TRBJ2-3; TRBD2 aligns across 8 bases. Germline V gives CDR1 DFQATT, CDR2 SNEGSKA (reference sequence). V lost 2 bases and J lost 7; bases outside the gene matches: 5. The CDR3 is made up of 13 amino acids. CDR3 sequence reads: CSARPGLANTQYF. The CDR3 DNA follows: TGCAGTGCTAGACCCGGACTAGCAAATACGCAGTATTTT.

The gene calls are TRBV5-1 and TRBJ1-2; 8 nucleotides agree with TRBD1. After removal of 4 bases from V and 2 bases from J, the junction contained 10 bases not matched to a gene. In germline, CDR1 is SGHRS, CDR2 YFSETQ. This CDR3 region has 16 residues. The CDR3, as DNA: TGCGCCAGCAGCGAGCCAAGGACAGGGTGGAACTATGGCTACACCTTC. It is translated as CASSEPRTGWNYGYTF.

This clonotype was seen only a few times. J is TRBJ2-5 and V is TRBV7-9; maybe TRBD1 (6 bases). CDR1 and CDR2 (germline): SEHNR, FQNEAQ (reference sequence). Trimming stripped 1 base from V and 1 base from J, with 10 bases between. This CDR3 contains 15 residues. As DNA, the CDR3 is TGTGCCAGCAGCTTAGACAGGGACCCCCAAGAGACCCAGTACTTC. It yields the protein CASSLDRDPQETQYF.

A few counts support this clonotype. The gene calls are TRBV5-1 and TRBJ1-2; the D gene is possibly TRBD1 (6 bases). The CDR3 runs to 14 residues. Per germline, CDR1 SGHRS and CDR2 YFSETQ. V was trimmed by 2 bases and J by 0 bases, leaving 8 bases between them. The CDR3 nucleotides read TGCGCCAGCAGCTTAGGGGGAACTAACTATGGCTACACCTTC. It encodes CASSLGGTNYGYTF.

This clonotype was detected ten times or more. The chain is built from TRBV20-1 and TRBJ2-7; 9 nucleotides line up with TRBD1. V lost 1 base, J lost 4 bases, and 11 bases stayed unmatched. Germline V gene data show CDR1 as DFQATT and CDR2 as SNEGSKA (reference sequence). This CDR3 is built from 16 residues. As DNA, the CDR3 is TGCAGTGCTAGAGGCGGGACAGGGTTCCCGACATACGAGCAGTACGTC. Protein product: CSARGGTGFPTYEQYV.

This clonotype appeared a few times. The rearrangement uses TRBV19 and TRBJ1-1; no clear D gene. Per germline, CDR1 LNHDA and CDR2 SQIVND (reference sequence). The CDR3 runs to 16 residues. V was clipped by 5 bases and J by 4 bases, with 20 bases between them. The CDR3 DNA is TGTGCCAGTAGTCTCCGACCGAGGGTCCGGGGCACTGAAGCTTTCTTT. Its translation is CASSLRPRVRGTEAFF.

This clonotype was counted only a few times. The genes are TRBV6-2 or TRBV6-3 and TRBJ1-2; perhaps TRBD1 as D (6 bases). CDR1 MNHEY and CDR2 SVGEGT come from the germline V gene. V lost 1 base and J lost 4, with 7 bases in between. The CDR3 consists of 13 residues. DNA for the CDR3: TGTGCCAGCAGTTACTACAGGGCCTATGGCTACACCTTC. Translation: CASSYYRAYGYTF.

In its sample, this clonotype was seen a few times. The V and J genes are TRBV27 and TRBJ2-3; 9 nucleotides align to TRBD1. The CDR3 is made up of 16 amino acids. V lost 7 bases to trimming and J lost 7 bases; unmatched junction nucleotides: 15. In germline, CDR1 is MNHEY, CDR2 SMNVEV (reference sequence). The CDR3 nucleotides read TGTGCCAGCACCGAGGGGGGGGGGACAGGGATATATACGCAGTATTTT. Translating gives CASTEGGGTGIYTQYF.

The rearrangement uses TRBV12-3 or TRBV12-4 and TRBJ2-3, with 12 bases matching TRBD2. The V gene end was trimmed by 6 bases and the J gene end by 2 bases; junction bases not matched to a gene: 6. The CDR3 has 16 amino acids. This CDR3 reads CASRKTSGGTTDTQYF. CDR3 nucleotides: TGTGCCAGCAGAAAGACTAGCGGGGGTACCACAGATACGCAGTATTTT.

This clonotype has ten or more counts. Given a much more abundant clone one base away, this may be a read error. CDR3 residues: CASSDLAGGPDTQYF. DNA of the CDR3: TGTGCCAGCAGTGATCTAGCGGGGGGGCCAGATACGCAGTATTTT. V usage is TRBV6-1 and J usage is TRBJ2-3; 12 bases map to TRBD2. Germline assignment: CDR1 MNHNS and CDR2 SASEGT. The CDR3 consists of 15 residues. Germline trimming cut 3 bases from V and 4 bases from J; bases unmatched to any gene: 2.

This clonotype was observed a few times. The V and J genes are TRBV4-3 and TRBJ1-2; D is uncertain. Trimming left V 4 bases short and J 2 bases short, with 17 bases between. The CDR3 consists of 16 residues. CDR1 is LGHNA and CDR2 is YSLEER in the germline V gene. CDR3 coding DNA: TGCGCCAGCAGCCCCGGTCGGACCTTAACGAACTATGGCTACACCTTC. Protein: CASSPGRTLTNYGYTF.

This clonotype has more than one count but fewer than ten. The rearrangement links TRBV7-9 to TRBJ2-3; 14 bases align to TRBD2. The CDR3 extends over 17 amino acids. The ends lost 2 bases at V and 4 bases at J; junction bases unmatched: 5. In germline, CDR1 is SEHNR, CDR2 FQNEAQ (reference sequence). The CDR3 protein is CASSLRLAGGIADTQYF. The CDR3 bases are TGTGCCAGCAGCTTACGACTAGCGGGGGGGATTGCAGATACGCAGTATTTT. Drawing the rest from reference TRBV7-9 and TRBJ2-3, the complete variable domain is DTGVSQNPRHKITKRGQNVTFRCDPISEHNRLYWYRQTLGQGPEFLTYFQNEAQLEKSRLLSDRFSAERPKGSFSTLEIQRTEQGDSAMYLCASSLRLAGGIADTQYFGPGTRLTVL.